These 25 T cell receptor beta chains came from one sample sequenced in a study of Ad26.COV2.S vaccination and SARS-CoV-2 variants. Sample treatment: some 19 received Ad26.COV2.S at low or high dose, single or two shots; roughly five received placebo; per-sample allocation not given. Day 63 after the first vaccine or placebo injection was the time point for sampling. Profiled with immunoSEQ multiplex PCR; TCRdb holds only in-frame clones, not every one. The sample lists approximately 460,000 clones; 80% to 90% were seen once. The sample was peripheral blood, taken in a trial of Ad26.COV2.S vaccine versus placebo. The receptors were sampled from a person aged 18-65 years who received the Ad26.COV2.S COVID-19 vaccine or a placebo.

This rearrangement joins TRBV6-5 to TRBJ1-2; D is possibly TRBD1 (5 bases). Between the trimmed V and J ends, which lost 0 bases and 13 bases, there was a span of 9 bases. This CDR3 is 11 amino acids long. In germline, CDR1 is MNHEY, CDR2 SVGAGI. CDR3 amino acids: CASSYSRDATF. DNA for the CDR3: TGTGCCAGCAGTTACTCGAGGGACGCCACCTTC.

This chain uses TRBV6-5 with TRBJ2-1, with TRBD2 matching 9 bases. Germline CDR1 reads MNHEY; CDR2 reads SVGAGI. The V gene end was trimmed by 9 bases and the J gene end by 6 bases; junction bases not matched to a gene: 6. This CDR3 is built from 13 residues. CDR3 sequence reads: CASKASGVNEQFF. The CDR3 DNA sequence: TGTGCCAGTAAGGCTAGCGGGGTCAATGAGCAGTTCTTC.

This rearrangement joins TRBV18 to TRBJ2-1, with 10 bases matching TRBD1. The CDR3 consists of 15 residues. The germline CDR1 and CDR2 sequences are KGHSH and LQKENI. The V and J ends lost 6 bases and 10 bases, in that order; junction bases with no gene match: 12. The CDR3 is CASSPGQGLPWEQFF. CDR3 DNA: TGTGCCAGCTCCCCGGGACAGGGGCTACCGTGGGAGCAGTTCTTC.

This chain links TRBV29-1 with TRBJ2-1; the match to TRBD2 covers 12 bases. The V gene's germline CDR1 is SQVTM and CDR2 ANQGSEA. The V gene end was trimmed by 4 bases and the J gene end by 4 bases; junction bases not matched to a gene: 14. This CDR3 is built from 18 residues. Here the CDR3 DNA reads TGCAGCGTTGGAGCTTTACTAGCGGGGGGACCAAAGTACAATGAGCAGTTCTTC. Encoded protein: CSVGALLAGGPKYNEQFF.

Here the CDR3 reads CATEGGDRGSVGANVLTF. CDR3 DNA sequence: TGCGCCACCGAGGGTGGGGACAGGGGGTCGGTTGGGGCCAACGTCCTGACTTTC. J is TRBJ2-6 and V is TRBV10-2, with 11 bases fitting TRBD1. Germline values: CDR1 WSHSY, CDR2 SAAADI. J gave up 3 bases and V 10 bases, and 14 bases lay outside the gene matches. The CDR3 contains 18 residues.

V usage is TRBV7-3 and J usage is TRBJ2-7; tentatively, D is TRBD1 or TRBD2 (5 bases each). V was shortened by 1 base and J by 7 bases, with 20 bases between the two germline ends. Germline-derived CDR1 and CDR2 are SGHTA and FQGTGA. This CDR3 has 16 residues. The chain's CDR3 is CASSLNPPLRGEEQYF. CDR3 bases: TGTGCCAGCAGCTTAAATCCGCCTCTACGAGGGGAGGAGCAGTACTTC. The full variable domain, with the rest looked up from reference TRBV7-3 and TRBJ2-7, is GAGVSQTPSNKVTEKGKYVELRCDPISGHTALYWYRQSLGQGPEFLIYFQGTGAADDSGLPNDRFFAVRPEGSVSTLKIQRTERGDSAVYLCASSLNPPLRGEEQYFGPGTRLTVT.

This CDR3 is CASSPPRGRKGGTEAFF. The CDR3 nucleotides are TGTGCCAGCAGCCCTCCTAGGGGGCGCAAGGGGGGCACTGAAGCTTTCTTT. The V gene is TRBV6-2 or TRBV6-3, the J gene TRBJ1-1, with 7 nucleotides matching TRBD1. This CDR3 region has 17 residues. Losses at the gene ends were 6 bases for V and 4 bases for J; bases not matched to a gene: 17. Germline V gives CDR1 MNHEY, CDR2 SVGEGT.

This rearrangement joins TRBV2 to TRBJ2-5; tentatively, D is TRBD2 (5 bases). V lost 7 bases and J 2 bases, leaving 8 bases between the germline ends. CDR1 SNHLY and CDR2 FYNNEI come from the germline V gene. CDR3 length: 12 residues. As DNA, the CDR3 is TGTGCCAGCACACTAGAGCAAGAGACCCAGTACTTC. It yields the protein CASTLEQETQYF.

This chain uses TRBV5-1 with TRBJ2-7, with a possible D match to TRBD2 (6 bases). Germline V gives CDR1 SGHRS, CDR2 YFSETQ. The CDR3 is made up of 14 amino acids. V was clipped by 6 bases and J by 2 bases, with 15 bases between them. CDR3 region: CASKVQRATYEQYF. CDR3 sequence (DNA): TGCGCCAGCAAGGTCCAGCGGGCAACCTACGAGCAGTACTTC.

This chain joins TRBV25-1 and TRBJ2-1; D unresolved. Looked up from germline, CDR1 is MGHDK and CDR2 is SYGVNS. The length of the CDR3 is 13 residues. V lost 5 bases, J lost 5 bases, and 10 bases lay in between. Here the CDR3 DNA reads TGTGCCAGCAGTTTCCGAATGAACAATGAGCAGTTCTTC. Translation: CASSFRMNNEQFF.

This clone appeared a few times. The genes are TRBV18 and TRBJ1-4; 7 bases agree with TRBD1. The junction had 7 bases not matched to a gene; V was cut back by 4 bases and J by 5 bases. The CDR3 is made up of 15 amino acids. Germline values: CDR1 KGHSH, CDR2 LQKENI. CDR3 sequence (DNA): TGTGCCAGCTCACGAACCGGGACAGACAATGAAAAACTGTTTTTT. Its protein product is CASSRTGTDNEKLFF.

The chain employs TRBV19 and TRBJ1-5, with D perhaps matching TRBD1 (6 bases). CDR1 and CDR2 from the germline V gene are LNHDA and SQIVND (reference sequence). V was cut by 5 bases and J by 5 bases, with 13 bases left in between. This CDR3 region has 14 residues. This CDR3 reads CASSRQAEDQPQHF. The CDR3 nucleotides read TGTGCCAGTAGTCGACAGGCTGAGGATCAGCCCCAGCATTTT.

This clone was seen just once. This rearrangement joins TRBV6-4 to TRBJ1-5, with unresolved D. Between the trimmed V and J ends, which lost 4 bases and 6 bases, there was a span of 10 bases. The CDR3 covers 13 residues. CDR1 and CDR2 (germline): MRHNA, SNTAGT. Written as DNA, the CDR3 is TGTGCCAGCAGTGTTCGGCCGGCTCAGCCCCAGCATTTT. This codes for CASSVRPAQPQHF.

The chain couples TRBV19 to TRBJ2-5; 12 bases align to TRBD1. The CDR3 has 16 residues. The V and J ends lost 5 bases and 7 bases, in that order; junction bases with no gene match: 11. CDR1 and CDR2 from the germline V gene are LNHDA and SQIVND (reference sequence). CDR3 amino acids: CASSPQLGTGGSTQYF. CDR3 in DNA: TGTGCCAGTAGTCCTCAGTTAGGGACAGGGGGCTCGACCCAGTACTTC.

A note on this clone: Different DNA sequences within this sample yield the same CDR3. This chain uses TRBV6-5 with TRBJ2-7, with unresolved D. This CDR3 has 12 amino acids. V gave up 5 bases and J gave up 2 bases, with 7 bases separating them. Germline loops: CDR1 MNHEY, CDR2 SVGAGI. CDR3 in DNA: TGTGCCAGCAGTCCCCGCCCCTACGAGCAGTACTTC. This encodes CASSPRPYEQYF.

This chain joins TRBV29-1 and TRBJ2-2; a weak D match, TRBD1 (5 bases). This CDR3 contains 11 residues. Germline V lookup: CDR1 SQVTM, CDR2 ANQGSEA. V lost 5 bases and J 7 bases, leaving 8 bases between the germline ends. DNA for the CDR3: TGCAGCGTTAAGGGGTTCGGGGAGCTGTTTTTT. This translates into CSVKGFGELFF.

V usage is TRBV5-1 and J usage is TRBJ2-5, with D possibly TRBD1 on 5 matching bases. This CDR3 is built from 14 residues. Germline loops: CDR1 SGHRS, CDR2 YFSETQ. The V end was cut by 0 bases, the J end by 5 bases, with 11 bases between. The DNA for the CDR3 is TGCGCCAGCAGCTTGGCAGGGTTGTGGGAGACCCAGTACTTC. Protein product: CASSLAGLWETQYF.

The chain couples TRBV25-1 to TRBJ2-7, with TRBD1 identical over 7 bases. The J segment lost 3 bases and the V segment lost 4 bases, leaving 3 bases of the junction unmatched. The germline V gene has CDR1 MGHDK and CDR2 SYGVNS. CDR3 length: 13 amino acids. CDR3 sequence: CASSARQGYEQYF. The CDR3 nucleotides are TGTGCCAGCAGTGCTCGACAGGGCTACGAGCAGTACTTC.

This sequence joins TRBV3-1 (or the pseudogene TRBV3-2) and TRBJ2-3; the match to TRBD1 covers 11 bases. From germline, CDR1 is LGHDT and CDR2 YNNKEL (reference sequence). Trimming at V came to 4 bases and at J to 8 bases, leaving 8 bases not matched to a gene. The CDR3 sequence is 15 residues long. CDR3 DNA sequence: TGTGCCAGCAGCCCCGGGACAGGGGGGTCGGGTACGCAGTATTTT. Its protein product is CASSPGTGGSGTQYF.

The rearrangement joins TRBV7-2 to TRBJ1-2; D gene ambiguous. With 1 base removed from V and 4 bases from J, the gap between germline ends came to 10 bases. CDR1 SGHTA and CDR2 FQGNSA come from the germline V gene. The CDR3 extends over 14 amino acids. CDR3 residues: CASSLVGGPYGYTF. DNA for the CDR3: TGTGCCAGCAGCTTAGTAGGAGGCCCCTATGGCTACACCTTC.

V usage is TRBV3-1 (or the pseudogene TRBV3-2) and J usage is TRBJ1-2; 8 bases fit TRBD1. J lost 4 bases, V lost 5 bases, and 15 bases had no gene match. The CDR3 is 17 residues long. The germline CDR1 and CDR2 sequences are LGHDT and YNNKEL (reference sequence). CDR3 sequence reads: CASSIGQGDISFYGYTF. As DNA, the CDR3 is TGTGCCAGCAGCATTGGACAGGGAGACATCTCGTTCTATGGCTACACCTTC.

The CDR3: CASSFGQGQETQYF. The CDR3 bases are TGCGCCAGCAGCTTCGGACAGGGCCAAGAGACCCAGTACTTC. V usage is TRBV5-1 and J usage is TRBJ2-5; TRBD1 matches 8 bases. Germline CDR1 is SGHRS and CDR2 is YFSETQ. Germline trimming cut 2 bases from V and 1 base from J; bases unmatched to any gene: 1. CDR3 size: 14 residues.

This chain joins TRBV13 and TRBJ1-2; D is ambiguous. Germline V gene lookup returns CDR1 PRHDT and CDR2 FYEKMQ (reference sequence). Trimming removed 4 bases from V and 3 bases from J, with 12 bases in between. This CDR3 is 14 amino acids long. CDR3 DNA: TGTGCCAGCAGCTGGACCCAAGGAGACTATGGCTACACCTTC. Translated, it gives CASSWTQGDYGYTF.

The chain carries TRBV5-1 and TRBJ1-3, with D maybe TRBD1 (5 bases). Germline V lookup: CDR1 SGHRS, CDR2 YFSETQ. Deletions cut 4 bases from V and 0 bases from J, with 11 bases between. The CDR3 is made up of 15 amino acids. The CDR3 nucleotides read TGCGCCAGCAGCGGGGGGTCCTCCTCTGGAAACACCATATATTTT. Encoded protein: CASSGGSSSGNTIYF.

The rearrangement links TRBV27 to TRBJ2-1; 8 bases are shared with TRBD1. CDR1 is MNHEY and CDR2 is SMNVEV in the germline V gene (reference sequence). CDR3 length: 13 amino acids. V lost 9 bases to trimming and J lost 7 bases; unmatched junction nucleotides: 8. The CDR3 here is CASVQGASNEQFF. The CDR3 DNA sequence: TGTGCCAGTGTTCAGGGGGCTTCAAATGAGCAGTTCTTC.